These 24 T cell receptor beta chains came from one sample sequenced in a study of OX40 agonist ivuxolimab in advanced cancers. Sequenced by immunoSEQ multiplex PCR; TCRdb stores in-frame clones only, minus some. Of 41,000 or so clones in the sample, just under 85% were seen once. The sequences come from CD4+ or CD8+ T cells sorted from blood, collected in a trial of the OX40 agonist ivuxolimab. The receptors come from an adult with an advanced solid tumor such as melanoma, head and neck, liver or kidney cancer.

The rearrangement joins TRBV5-4 to TRBJ1-1; D possibly corresponds to TRBD1 (5 bases). Germline CDR1 SGHNT, CDR2 YYREEE (reference sequence). The CDR3 has 17 residues. Trimming took 4 bases from V and 2 from J, leaving 21 bases between them. CDR3 protein: CASSRDPLAGLNTEAFF. The CDR3 bases are TGTGCCAGCAGCCGTGACCCGCTTGCAGGGTTAAACACTGAAGCTTTCTTT.

For the CDR3, the DNA is TGTGCCAGCAGCTTAAGTCTCAATCAGCCCCAGCATTTT. It is translated as CASSLSLNQPQHF. This sequence joins TRBV11-2 and TRBJ1-5; D gene ambiguous. From germline, CDR1 is SGHAT and CDR2 FQNNGV. Trimming took off 2 bases at V and 3 bases at J, with 5 bases between the two ends. The CDR3 has 13 residues.

The chain recombines TRBV4-1 with TRBJ1-1, with a weak D call TRBD1 (5 bases). The CDR3 consists of 15 residues. Germline assignment: CDR1 MGHRA and CDR2 YSYEKL. V dropped 1 base and J dropped 2 bases, with 11 bases sitting between them. The CDR3 region has the DNA TGCGCCAGCAGCCAAGTGGGCAGGGAAAACACTGAAGCTTTCTTT. Translation gives CASSQVGRENTEAFF.

The chain is built from TRBV5-5 and TRBJ2-7; possible D gene TRBD1, 6 bases. The germline V gene has CDR1 SGHKS and CDR2 YYEKEE (reference sequence). Trimming stripped 0 bases from V and 5 bases from J, with 12 bases between. This CDR3 spans 14 amino acids. The DNA for the CDR3 is TGTGCCAGCAGCTTGGCGCAGGGGTTTCACGAGCAGTACTTC. It encodes CASSLAQGFHEQYF.

This clone is labeled as medium-sized. The chain uses TRBV4-2 and TRBJ1-1, with D tentatively TRBD1 (5 bases). V was pared by 4 bases and J by 1 base, with 10 bases between. Germline CDR1 LGHNA, CDR2 YNFKEQ. CDR3 size: 14 residues. CDR3 protein: CASSPGIWNTEAFF. The CDR3 coding sequence is TGTGCCAGCAGCCCAGGGATTTGGAACACTGAAGCTTTCTTT.

The genes are TRBV6-1 and TRBJ1-2, with D unclear. Germline CDR1 MNHNS, CDR2 SASEGT. V gave up 6 bases and J gave up 1 base, with 9 bases separating them. The length of the CDR3 is 13 residues. As DNA, the CDR3 is TGTGCCAGCAGGGTGGGAAATAACTATGGCTACACCTTC. As protein: CASRVGNNYGYTF.

This clone was seen once. The V call is TRBV5-1, the J call TRBJ1-3; no clear D. The CDR3 is 15 amino acids. Germline V gene sequence: CDR1 SGHRS, CDR2 YFSETQ. V lost 0 bases and J lost 0, with 7 bases in between. Here the CDR3 DNA reads TGCGCCAGCAGCTTGGCCGGCACCTCTGGAAACACCATATATTTT. Amino acid sequence: CASSLAGTSGNTIYF.

The V gene is TRBV19, the J gene TRBJ2-7; perhaps TRBD1 as D (6 bases). This CDR3 spans 14 amino acids. The germline CDR1 and CDR2 sequences are LNHDA and SQIVND (reference sequence). The ends were cut back, 10 bases at V and 2 bases at J, with 18 bases in the middle. Here the CDR3 DNA reads TGTGCCACATCCCAAGGGACATTTCCCTACGAGCAGTACTTC. It translates to CATSQGTFPYEQYF.

The chain uses TRBV10-1 and TRBJ2-1; 14 bases match TRBD2. Germline V gives CDR1 WNHNN, CDR2 SYGVQD (reference sequence). The length of the CDR3 is 16 residues. Unmatched junction bases numbered 9, after V lost 4 bases and J lost 10 bases. In DNA form, the CDR3 reads TGCGCCAGCAGTGCCCCGGGACTAGCGGGAGTCGGAGAGCAGTTCTTC. This translates into CASSAPGLAGVGEQFF.

V is TRBV19 and J is TRBJ2-7; 7 nucleotides match TRBD1. Germline V CDR1 and CDR2: LNHDA, SQIVND (reference sequence). The CDR3 is 13 residues long. J lost 3 bases, V lost 5 bases, and 4 bases had no gene match. DNA for the CDR3: TGTGCCAGTAGTTCGACAGGGTACTACGAGCAGTACTTC. This translates into CASSSTGYYEQYF.

This chain joins TRBV6-1 and TRBJ1-2, with 8 bases identical to TRBD1. Germline V gene lookup returns CDR1 MNHNS and CDR2 SASEGT. CDR3 length: 14 amino acids. With 1 base clipped from V and 7 bases from J, the junction kept 5 bases outside the gene matches. The CDR3 sequence: CASSEVAGGGGYTF. CDR3 bases: TGTGCCAGCAGTGAAGTCGCAGGGGGCGGTGGCTACACCTTC.

The V gene is TRBV5-1, the J gene TRBJ2-1, with 7 bases that match TRBD1. CDR1 and CDR2 from the germline V gene are SGHRS and YFSETQ. This CDR3 spans 15 amino acids. With 0 bases clipped from V and 6 bases from J, the junction kept 6 bases outside the gene matches. As DNA, the CDR3 is TGCGCCAGCAGCTTGGCGGTTACAGGGGTCAATGAGCAGTTCTTC. Amino acids: CASSLAVTGVNEQFF.

The V gene is TRBV20-1, the J gene TRBJ1-4; no clear D gene. Germline V lookup: CDR1 DFQATT, CDR2 SNEGSKA (reference sequence). CDR3 size: 11 residues. V gave up 4 bases and J gave up 8 bases, with 8 bases separating them. Here the CDR3 reads CSAKTDEKLFF. The CDR3 coding sequence is TGCAGTGCTAAGACGGACGAAAAACTGTTTTTT.

The J gene is TRBJ2-5, the V gene TRBV7-6, with D possibly matching TRBD1 (5 bases). CDR1 is SGHVS, CDR2 FNYEAQ, per germline. The V and J ends lost 5 bases and 5 bases respectively, with 12 bases between them. The CDR3 spans 13 residues. The CDR3 spells CASSPGIGETQYF. CDR3 bases: TGTGCCAGCAGCCCAGGGATCGGGGAGACCCAGTACTTC.

This chain links TRBV18 with TRBJ1-2; 10 bases are shared with TRBD1. Trimming at V came to 3 bases and at J to 6 bases, leaving 7 bases not matched to a gene. The CDR3 consists of 15 residues. In germline, CDR1 is KGHSH, CDR2 LQKENI. This chain's CDR3 is CASSPQGDRGHGYTF. Written as DNA, the CDR3 is TGTGCCAGCTCACCTCAGGGGGACAGGGGTCATGGCTACACCTTC.

The table lists this clone with a count of one. The gene calls are TRBV7-9 and TRBJ1-5; D gene ambiguous. The CDR3 is 12 residues long. Germline lookup yields CDR1 SEHNR and CDR2 FQNEAQ (reference sequence). V lost 3 bases and J 9 bases, leaving 9 bases between the germline ends. The CDR3 sequence is CASSFGEGPQHF. The CDR3 coding sequence is TGTGCCAGCAGCTTTGGGGAGGGGCCCCAGCATTTT.

This chain connects TRBV5-4 to TRBJ1-2; 11 bases are shared with TRBD1. Germline V lookup: CDR1 SGHNT, CDR2 YYREEE (reference sequence). The CDR3 has 13 amino acids. Germline trimming cut 7 bases from V and 8 bases from J; bases unmatched to any gene: 7. CDR3 sequence (DNA): TGTGCCAGCGCGGGACAGGGGGTGAACGGCTACACCTTC. Amino acid sequence: CASAGQGVNGYTF. Full variable domain (missing parts from reference TRBV5-4 and TRBJ1-2): ETGVTQSPTHLIKTRGQQVTLRCSSQSGHNTVSWYQQALGQGPQFIFQYYREEENGRGNFPPRFSGLQFPNYSSELNVNALELDDSALYLCASAGQGVNGYTFGSGTRLTVV.

The gene calls are TRBV5-6 and TRBJ2-5; 9 bases fit TRBD1. Germline assignment: CDR1 SGHDT and CDR2 YYEEEE. V shed 5 bases, J shed 5 bases, and the junction held 7 bases outside the gene matches. This CDR3 has 14 residues. The CDR3 coding sequence is TGTGCCAGCAGGCTACAGGGGGCCGGTGAGACCCAGTACTTC. Amino acids: CASRLQGAGETQYF.

The chain carries TRBV6-4 and TRBJ1-5; 9 nucleotides align to TRBD1. This CDR3 has 16 residues. V was clipped by 0 bases and J by 6 bases; unmatched bases: 6. The V gene's germline CDR1 is MRHNA and CDR2 SNTAGT. CDR3 coding DNA: TGTGCCAGCAGTGACTCGCTGGACAGGGGTGCTCAGCCCCAGCATTTT. Its protein is CASSDSLDRGAQPQHF.

The chain couples TRBV13 to TRBJ2-1; TRBD2 aligns across 9 bases. Looked up from germline, CDR1 is PRHDT and CDR2 is FYEKMQ (reference sequence). V dropped 5 bases and J dropped 4; count of bases not matched to a gene: 6. The CDR3 has 15 residues. The CDR3 sequence is CASSPGAGGYNEQFF. CDR3 in DNA: TGTGCCAGCAGCCCAGGAGCGGGGGGATACAATGAGCAGTTCTTC.

The chain has TRBV18 and TRBJ1-1; D unclear. The germline V gene has CDR1 KGHSH and CDR2 LQKENI. Trimming pared 4 bases from V and 5 bases from J, leaving 17 bases between. The CDR3 has 15 residues. DNA of the CDR3: TGTGCCAGCTCACAAGACGGGCTCGGAGGGACTGAAGCTTTCTTT. This translates into CASSQDGLGGTEAFF.

V and J are TRBV6-1 and TRBJ2-2; possible D gene TRBD2, 5 bases. Trimming stripped 6 bases from V and 5 bases from J, with 13 bases between. This CDR3 has 14 residues. CDR1 and CDR2 from the germline V gene are MNHNS and SASEGT. DNA of the CDR3: TGTGCCAGCAGGGACCATCTAGCTACCGGGGAGCTGTTTTTT. Residues: CASRDHLATGELFF.

The V gene is TRBV4-1, the J gene TRBJ1-3; no reliable D call. CDR1 and CDR2 (germline): MGHRA, YSYEKL. Trimming pared 4 bases from V and 0 bases from J, leaving 16 bases between. This CDR3 has 17 residues. Here the CDR3 reads CASSRTAQTLSGNTIYF. For the CDR3, the DNA is TGCGCCAGCAGCCGGACGGCACAGACTCTCTCTGGAAACACCATATATTTT.

The chain couples TRBV7-9 to TRBJ2-6; TRBD1 agrees at 7 bases. The trim removed 2 bases at V and 2 bases at J, leaving 6 bases unmatched. The CDR3 has 17 amino acids. Germline CDR1 SEHNR, CDR2 FQNEAQ (reference sequence). The CDR3 loop is CASSLNIGGPGANVLTF. Here the CDR3 DNA reads TGTGCCAGCAGCTTAAATATAGGGGGCCCTGGGGCCAACGTCCTGACTTTC.